This TCR beta chain was retrieved from a study of T cells in Graves' hyperthyroidism and ophthalmopathy. Amplified regions were TCR beta CDR3 sequences from RNA transcripts. First-round RT-PCR of the TCR CDR3 relied on the HTBI primer set. TCRdb recomputed calls from the multiplex PCR reads with MiXCR, one row per CDR3 protein. The table records hundreds of thousands of distinct CDR3 sequences, roughly 14% of them present only once. A few counts support this clonotype. Trimming left V 4 bases short and J 6 bases short, with 15 bases between. There are 15 residues in the CDR3. Per germline, CDR1 LGHDT and CDR2 YNNKEL (reference sequence).

The rearrangement uses TRBV3-1 and TRBJ1-4; D is unresolved. The sample was blood. This TCR derives from a man aged 18-30 years with Graves' ophthalmopathy. In DNA, the CDR3 is TGTGCCAGCAGCCGACATCTCCTCGGGGATGAAAAACTGTTTTTT. Translating it yields CASSRHLLGDEKLFF.